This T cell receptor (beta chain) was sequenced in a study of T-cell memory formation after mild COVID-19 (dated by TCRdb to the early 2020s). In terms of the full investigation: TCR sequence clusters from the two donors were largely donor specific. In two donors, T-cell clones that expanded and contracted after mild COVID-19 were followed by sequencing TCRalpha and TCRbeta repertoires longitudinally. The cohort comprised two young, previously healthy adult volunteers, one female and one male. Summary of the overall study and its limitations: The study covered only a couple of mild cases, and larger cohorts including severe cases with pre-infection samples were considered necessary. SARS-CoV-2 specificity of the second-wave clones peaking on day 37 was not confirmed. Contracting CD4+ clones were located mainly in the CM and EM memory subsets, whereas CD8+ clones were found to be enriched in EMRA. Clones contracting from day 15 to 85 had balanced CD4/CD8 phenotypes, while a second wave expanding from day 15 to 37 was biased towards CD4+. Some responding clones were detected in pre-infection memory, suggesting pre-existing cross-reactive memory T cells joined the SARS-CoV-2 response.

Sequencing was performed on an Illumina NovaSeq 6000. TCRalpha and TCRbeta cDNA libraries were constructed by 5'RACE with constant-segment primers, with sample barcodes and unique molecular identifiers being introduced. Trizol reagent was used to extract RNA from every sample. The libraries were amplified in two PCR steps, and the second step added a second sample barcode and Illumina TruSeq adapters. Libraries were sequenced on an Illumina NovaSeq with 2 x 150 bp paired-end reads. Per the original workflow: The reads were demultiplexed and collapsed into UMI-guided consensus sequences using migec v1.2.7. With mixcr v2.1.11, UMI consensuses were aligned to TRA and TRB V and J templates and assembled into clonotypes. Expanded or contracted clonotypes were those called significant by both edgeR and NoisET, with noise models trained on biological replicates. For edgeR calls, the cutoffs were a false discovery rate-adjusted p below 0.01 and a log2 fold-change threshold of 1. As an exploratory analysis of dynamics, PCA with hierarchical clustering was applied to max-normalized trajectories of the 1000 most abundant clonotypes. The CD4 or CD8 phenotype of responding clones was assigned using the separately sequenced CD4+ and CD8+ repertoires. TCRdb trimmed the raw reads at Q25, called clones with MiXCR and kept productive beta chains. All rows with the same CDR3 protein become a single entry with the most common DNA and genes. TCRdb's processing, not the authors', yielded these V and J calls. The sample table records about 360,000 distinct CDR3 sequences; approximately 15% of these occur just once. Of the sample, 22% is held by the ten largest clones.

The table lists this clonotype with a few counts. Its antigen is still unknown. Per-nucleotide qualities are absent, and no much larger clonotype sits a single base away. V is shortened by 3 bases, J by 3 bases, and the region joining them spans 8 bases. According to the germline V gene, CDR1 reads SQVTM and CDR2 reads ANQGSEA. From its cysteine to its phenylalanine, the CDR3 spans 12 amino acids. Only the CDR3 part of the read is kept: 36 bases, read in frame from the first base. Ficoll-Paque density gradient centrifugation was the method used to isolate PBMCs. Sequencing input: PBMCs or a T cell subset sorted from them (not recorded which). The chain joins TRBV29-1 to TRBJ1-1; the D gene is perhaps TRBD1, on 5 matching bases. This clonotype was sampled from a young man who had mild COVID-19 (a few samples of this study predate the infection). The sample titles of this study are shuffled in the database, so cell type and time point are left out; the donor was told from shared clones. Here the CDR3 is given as CSVDVGDTEAFF. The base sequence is TGCAGCGTTGACGTGGGGGACACTGAAGCTTTCTTT.